The clone carrying this TCR beta chain showed up just a few times. This entry belongs to a study of spatial heterogeneity in lung cancer. Time point noted: blood at routine non-recurrence follow-up after resection. No cell sorting; template was whole RNA from tumor, lung tissue or PBMC. The V end was cut by 8 bases, the J end by 4 bases, with 12 bases between. The CDR3 sequence is 13 residues long. Germline CDR1 and CDR2: SNHLY and FYNNEI. TCRdb processed the 5' RACE reads anew with MiXCR; each CDR3 protein has one entry. The sample has 20,000 to 30,000 distinct CDR3 sequences; 4.5% to 7.5% are singletons.

V gene TRBV2 combines with J gene TRBJ1-3; D possibly corresponds to TRBD1 (5 bases). Here the sequenced sample was PBMCs, taken at follow-up. This clonotype originated in a male donor with early-stage non-small cell lung cancer. The CDR3 DNA reads as TGTGCCAGCGGGGCTGATGAGGGAAACACCATATATTTT. It codes for CASGADEGNTIYF.